Below are 21 T cell receptor beta chains sequenced from a single sample in a study of T cell repertoires and HLA-DP antigens. These receptors are not linked to any known antigen. The method was immunoSEQ multiplex PCR; TCRdb's version includes in-frame clones alone and lacks a portion of them. The sample shows more than 90,000 clones, almost 95% of them seen only once. Sequencing was performed on CD4+ T cells from PBMCs. Receptors were obtained from a woman aged 18-30 years in good health and CMV-seronegative.

The rearrangement links TRBV6-1 to TRBJ2-1, with 15 bases that match TRBD2. The CDR3 extends over 14 amino acids. V lost 8 bases to trimming and J lost 8 bases; unmatched junction nucleotides: 4. The germline CDR1 and CDR2 sequences are MNHNS and SASEGT. Here the CDR3 DNA reads TGTGCCAGCGGACTAGCGGGAGGGTCCCATGAGCAGTTCTTC. Its translation: CASGLAGGSHEQFF.

This sequence joins TRBV7-9 and TRBJ2-1; TRBD2 aligns across 12 bases. The CDR3 runs 19 residues. V dropped 0 bases and J dropped 1; count of bases not matched to a gene: 7. CDR1 and CDR2 from the germline V gene are SEHNR and FQNEAQ (reference sequence). The CDR3 nucleotides read TGTGCCAGCAGCTTAGCGCCTGGGACTAGCGGGCGTTCCTACAATGAGCAGTTCTTC. It is translated as CASSLAPGTSGRSYNEQFF.

The rearrangement joins TRBV29-1 to TRBJ2-1; D gene unclear. The germline V gene encodes CDR1 SQVTM and CDR2 ANQGSEA. The length of the CDR3 is 13 residues. Trimming pared 6 bases from V and 0 bases from J, leaving 9 bases between. CDR3 bases: TGCAGCGTGTCCCAGAGCTCCTACAATGAGCAGTTCTTC. It specifies CSVSQSSYNEQFF.

The V call is TRBV29-1, the J call TRBJ2-1; the match to TRBD2 covers 10 bases. Losses at the gene ends were 6 bases for V and 9 bases for J; bases not matched to a gene: 8. Per the germline V gene, CDR1 is SQVTM and CDR2 is ANQGSEA. This CDR3 has 13 residues. The CDR3 loop is CSVGLAVTPEQFF. CDR3 in DNA: TGCAGCGTCGGACTAGCGGTAACCCCTGAGCAGTTCTTC.

This clone is a singleton in its sample. The gene calls are TRBV19 and TRBJ2-1, with D maybe TRBD2 (5 bases). V was shortened by 4 bases and J by 5 bases, with 18 bases between the two germline ends. This CDR3 spans 16 amino acids. The V gene's germline CDR1 is LNHDA and CDR2 SQIVND (reference sequence). The DNA for the CDR3 is TGTGCCAGTAGTACGCCCAGCGGTAAGGTGGACAATGAGCAGTTCTTC. Protein sequence: CASSTPSGKVDNEQFF.

V usage is TRBV14 and J usage is TRBJ2-5; the D is unclear. CDR1 and CDR2 (germline): SGHDN, FVKESK. The CDR3 has 12 amino acids. Trimming removed 1 base at V and 2 bases at J, with 2 bases between. CDR3 in amino acids: CASSQVQETQYF. In nucleotides, the CDR3 is TGTGCCAGCAGCCAAGTTCAAGAGACCCAGTACTTC.

The rearrangement links TRBV7-9 to TRBJ2-1; the D is unclear. The germline V gene has CDR1 SEHNR and CDR2 FQNEAQ (reference sequence). The V and J ends lost 0 bases and 5 bases respectively, with 11 bases between them. There are 15 residues in the CDR3. This chain's CDR3 is CASSLALGRNNEQFF. The CDR3 DNA reads as TGTGCCAGCAGCTTAGCCCTAGGACGCAACAATGAGCAGTTCTTC.

This clone was observed a handful of times. The J gene is TRBJ1-3, the V gene TRBV2, with D hard to call. Germline V CDR1 and CDR2: SNHLY, FYNNEI. The V gene lost 8 bases and the J gene lost 1 base, with 15 bases spanning the gap. The length of the CDR3 is 15 residues. Here the CDR3 reads CASCREGSSGNTIYF. The CDR3 region has the DNA TGTGCCAGCTGCCGGGAGGGATCGTCTGGAAACACCATATATTTT.

This chain uses TRBV19 with TRBJ1-2; TRBD1 matches 9 bases. With 7 bases clipped from V and 2 bases from J, the junction kept 11 bases outside the gene matches. The CDR3 spans 16 residues. The germline V gene encodes CDR1 LNHDA and CDR2 SQIVND (reference sequence). CDR3 nucleotide sequence: TGTGCCAGTACCCATCCACGGGACAGGGAAAACTATGGCTACACCTTC. Its protein product is CASTHPRDRENYGYTF.

The genes are TRBV7-3 and TRBJ2-3, with no clear D. Germline lookup yields CDR1 SGHTA and CDR2 FQGTGA. CDR3 length: 12 amino acids. Trimming pared 6 bases from V and 1 base from J, leaving 5 bases between. CDR3 coding DNA: TGTGCCAGCAGTGAGGGCACAGATACGCAGTATTTT. It translates to CASSEGTDTQYF.

The CDR3 DNA reads as TGTGCCAGCGGAAGGGGACAGCCTAATAATTCACCCCTCCACTTT. It encodes CASGRGQPNNSPLHF. This sequence joins TRBV13 and TRBJ1-6; 7 nucleotides line up with TRBD1. There are 15 residues in the CDR3. CDR1 and CDR2 from the germline V gene are PRHDT and FYEKMQ (reference sequence). Unmatched junction bases numbered 9, after V lost 8 bases and J lost 5 bases.

This chain connects TRBV7-9 to TRBJ1-5, with D possibly being TRBD1 (5 bases). The CDR3 totals 14 residues. Germline assignment: CDR1 SEHNR and CDR2 FQNEAQ (reference sequence). V was clipped by 5 bases and J by 9 bases, with 17 bases between them. CDR3 residues: CASSLDRDGVPQHF. The CDR3 nucleotides read TGTGCCAGCAGCCTCGACAGAGACGGTGTGCCCCAGCATTTT.

The V call is TRBV10-3, the J call TRBJ2-1; 9 bases are a match to TRBD1. The CDR3 extends over 14 amino acids. From germline, CDR1 is ENHRY and CDR2 SYGVKD. V was clipped by 8 bases and J by 2 bases; unmatched bases: 4. The CDR3 is CAIGGQGTYNEQFF. CDR3 sequence (DNA): TGTGCCATCGGCGGACAGGGGACCTACAATGAGCAGTTCTTC.

The sample holds one count of this clone. This rearrangement joins TRBV6-5 to TRBJ2-3; D remains ambiguous. CDR1 is MNHEY, CDR2 SVGAGI, per germline. V lost 5 bases to trimming and J lost 7 bases, with 16 bases between them. The CDR3 runs 14 residues. CDR3 sequence reads: CASSPSFTSNTQYF. The CDR3 region has the DNA TGTGCCAGCAGTCCGTCCTTTACGTCAAATACGCAGTATTTT.

The chain is built from TRBV7-3 and TRBJ2-5; D not resolved. The CDR3 extends over 13 amino acids. In germline, CDR1 is SGHTA, CDR2 FQGTGA. V was shortened by 0 bases and J by 1 base, with 3 bases between the two germline ends. The CDR3 DNA sequence: TGTGCCAGCAGCTTAACCCCCCAAGAGACCCAGTACTTC. As protein: CASSLTPQETQYF.

Regarding this clone: Distinct nucleotide sequences in the sample also encode this CDR3. The CDR3 nucleotides are TGTGCCAGCAGTCCCAGGGACAGAGTAAATCAGCCCCAGCATTTT. Translated: CASSPRDRVNQPQHF. The chain couples TRBV28 to TRBJ1-5; the match to TRBD1 covers 7 bases. The germline V gene encodes CDR1 MDHEN and CDR2 SYDVKM. The CDR3 spans 15 residues. Germline trimming cut 5 bases from V and 4 bases from J; bases unmatched to any gene: 8. Looking up the rest from reference TRBV28 and TRBJ1-5 gives the full variable domain: DVKVTQSSRYLVKRTGEKVFLECVQDMDHENMFWYRQDPGLGLRLIYFSYDVKMKEKGDIPEGYSVSREKKERFSLILESASTNQTSMYLCASSPRDRVNQPQHFGDGTRLSIL.

The J gene is TRBJ2-7, the V gene TRBV4-2, with D unclear. Germline V gene lookup returns CDR1 LGHNA and CDR2 YNFKEQ. The CDR3 contains 14 residues. Deletions cut 4 bases from V and 2 bases from J, with 12 bases between. This chain's CDR3 is CASSPGRLAYEQYF. CDR3 DNA sequence: TGTGCCAGCAGCCCCGGACGGTTGGCCTACGAGCAGTACTTC.

The chain couples TRBV19 to TRBJ1-2, with D perhaps TRBD1 (6 bases). The V gene lost 6 bases and the J gene lost 3 bases, with 17 bases spanning the gap. The germline gives CDR1 LNHDA, CDR2 SQIVND (reference sequence). CDR3 length: 15 residues. The CDR3 sequence is CASRKPGHKDYGYTF. CDR3 DNA: TGTGCCAGTAGGAAACCGGGACATAAGGACTATGGCTACACCTTC.

This clone was recorded a few times. V is TRBV18 and J is TRBJ2-7; D is ambiguous. CDR1 and CDR2 (germline): KGHSH, LQKENI. The CDR3 runs 13 residues. The ends were cut back, 6 bases at V and 3 bases at J, with 12 bases in the middle. The CDR3 nucleotides are TGTGCCAGCTCTCCCATTCGGAGCTACGAGCAGTACTTC. It specifies CASSPIRSYEQYF.

The chain couples TRBV7-2 to TRBJ1-4; D is possibly TRBD1 (5 bases). This CDR3 contains 15 residues. The germline V gene encodes CDR1 SGHTA and CDR2 FQGNSA. V lost 1 base to trimming and J lost 6 bases, with 12 bases between them. CDR3 sequence (DNA): TGTGCCAGCAGCTTAGACGGCCAGGGCTATGAAAAACTGTTTTTT. Protein sequence: CASSLDGQGYEKLFF. The variable domain in full, with the rest retrieved from reference TRBV7-2 and TRBJ1-4, is GAGVSQSPSNKVTEKGKDVELRCDPISGHTALYWYRQSLGQGLEFLIYFQGNSAPDKSGLPSDRFSAERTGGSVSTLTIQRTQQEDSAVYLCASSLDGQGYEKLFFGSGTQLSVL.

The chain links TRBV11-2 to TRBJ1-2; 9 bases are shared with TRBD1. The J segment lost 3 bases and the V segment lost 5 bases, leaving 1 base of the junction unmatched. CDR1 SGHAT and CDR2 FQNNGV come from the germline V gene. The CDR3 extends over 13 amino acids. In DNA, the CDR3 is TGTGCCAGCAGCGACAGGGGGGACTATGGCTACACCTTC. It encodes CASSDRGDYGYTF.